The source of this T cell receptor (beta chain) is a study of blood T cell repertoires in COVID-19. Per the study methods: Nucleated cell number was recorded as an estimate derived from reference gene primer amplification. Profiling relied on immunoSEQ multiplex PCR, and the TCRdb table lists in-frame clones only, not all of them. V and J calls and clone size are copied from that table; D and trimming were computed from the DNA. The table shows 150,000 to 200,000 clones, with around 85% occurring only once. Germline lookup yields CDR1 MNHNY and CDR2 SVGAGI (reference sequence). This CDR3 has 17 residues. V shed 5 bases and J shed 5 bases, with 24 bases lying between them.

V is TRBV6-6 and J is TRBJ1-2, with D hard to call. Sequenced sample: peripheral blood. This TCR derives from a person between 65 and 79 years old with COVID-19, enrolled during active disease. CDR3 nucleotides: TGTGCCAGCAGTCACCTCCCTTGGCAGCAGCGTTCTTATGGCTACACCTTC. This sequence encodes CASSHLPWQQRSYGYTF.